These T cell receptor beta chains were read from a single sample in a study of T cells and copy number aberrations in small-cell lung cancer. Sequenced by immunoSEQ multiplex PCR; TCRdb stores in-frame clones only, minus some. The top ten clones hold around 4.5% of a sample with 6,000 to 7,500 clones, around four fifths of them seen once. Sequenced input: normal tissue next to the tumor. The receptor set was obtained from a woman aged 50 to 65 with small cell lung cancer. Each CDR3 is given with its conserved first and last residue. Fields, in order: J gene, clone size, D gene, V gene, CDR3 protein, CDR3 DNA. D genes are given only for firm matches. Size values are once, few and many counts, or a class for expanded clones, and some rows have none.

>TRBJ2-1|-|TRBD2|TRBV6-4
CASSAGTSGYNEQFF
TGTGCCAGCAGTGCTGGGACTAGCGGATACAATGAGCAGTTCTTC
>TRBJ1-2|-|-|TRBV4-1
CASSQVVVVSGGYTF
TGCGCCAGCAGCCAAGTGGTTGTGGTTTCGGGCGGCTACACCTTC
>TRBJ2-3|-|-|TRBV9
CASSEGSASTDTQYF
TGTGCCAGCAGCGAGGGTAGCGCTAGCACAGATACGCAGTATTTT
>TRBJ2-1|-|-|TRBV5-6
CASSLGTSRYNEQFF
TGTGCCAGCAGCTTGGGCACTAGCCGGTACAATGAGCAGTTCTTC
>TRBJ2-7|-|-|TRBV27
CASRKGARGVPYEQYF
TGTGCCAGCAGAAAGGGTGCTCGCGGGGTCCCCTACGAGCAGTACTTC
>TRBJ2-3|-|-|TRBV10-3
CAVTGTATFTDTQYF
TGTGCCGTTACCGGGACGGCCACTTTCACAGATACGCAGTATTTT
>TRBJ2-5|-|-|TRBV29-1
CSVGDVTSGETQYF
TGCAGCGTTGGAGACGTAACCTCGGGGGAGACCCAGTACTTC
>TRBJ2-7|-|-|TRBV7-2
CASSLAGVGEQYF
TGTGCCAGCAGCTTAGCGGGAGTGGGGGAGCAGTACTTC
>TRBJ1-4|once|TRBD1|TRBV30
CAWRPPHRGRGEKLFF
TGTGCCTGGAGACCACCCCACAGGGGGCGAGGTGAAAAACTGTTTTTT
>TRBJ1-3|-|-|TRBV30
CACTGNTIYF
TGTGCCTGCACTGGAAACACCATATATTTT
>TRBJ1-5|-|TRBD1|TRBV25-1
CASSAGQESNQPQHF
TGTGCCAGCAGTGCGGGACAGGAGTCCAATCAGCCCCAGCATTTT
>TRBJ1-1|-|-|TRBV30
CAWSAQYTEAFF
TGTGCCTGGAGTGCCCAATACACTGAAGCTTTCTTT
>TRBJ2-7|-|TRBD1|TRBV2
CASTGQGQGEQYF
TGTGCCAGCACGGGACAAGGACAGGGCGAGCAGTACTTC
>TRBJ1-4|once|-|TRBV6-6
CASQLNEKLFF
TGTGCCAGTCAGCTTAATGAAAAACTGTTTTTT
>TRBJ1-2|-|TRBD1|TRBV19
CASSRPDRAYGYTF
TGTGCCAGTAGTAGGCCTGACAGGGCCTATGGCTACACCTTC
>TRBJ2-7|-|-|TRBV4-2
CASSQGPDTPEQYF
TGTGCCAGCAGCCAAGGCCCCGATACTCCCGAGCAGTACTTC
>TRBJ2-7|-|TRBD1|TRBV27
CASSLRGQGYEQYF
TGTGCCAGCAGTTTGCGGGGACAGGGGTACGAGCAGTACTTC
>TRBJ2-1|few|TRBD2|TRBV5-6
CASRDGLAGGREQFF
TGTGCCAGCAGGGACGGACTAGCGGGAGGGCGTGAGCAGTTCTTC
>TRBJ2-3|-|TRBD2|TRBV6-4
CASSAAGDPTDTQYF
TGTGCCAGCAGTGCAGCGGGAGACCCCACAGATACGCAGTATTTT
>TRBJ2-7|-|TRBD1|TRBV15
CATSNPRLGTGGLVEQYF
TGTGCCACCAGCAACCCCCGGTTGGGGACAGGGGGGCTTGTCGAGCAGTACTTC
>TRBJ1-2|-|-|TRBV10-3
CAISESLGARYGYTF
TGTGCCATCAGTGAGTCGTTAGGGGCGCGCTATGGCTACACCTTC
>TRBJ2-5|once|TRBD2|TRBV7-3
CASSSGTSGIETQYF
TGTGCCAGCAGCTCCGGGACTAGCGGGATAGAGACCCAGTACTTC
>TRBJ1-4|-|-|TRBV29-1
CSVSKGVGEKLFF
TGCAGCGTTAGTAAGGGGGTCGGGGAAAAACTGTTTTTT
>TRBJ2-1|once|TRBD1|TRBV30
CAWSVGTGGLDEQFF
TGTGCCTGGAGTGTTGGGACAGGGGGCCTCGATGAGCAGTTCTTC
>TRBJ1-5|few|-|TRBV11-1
CASSPRLGGPQHF
TGTGCCAGCAGCCCGAGGCTAGGGGGTCCCCAGCATTTT
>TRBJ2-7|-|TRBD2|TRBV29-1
CSVEFRLAGGEQYF
TGCAGCGTTGAATTTAGACTAGCGGGAGGCGAGCAGTACTTC
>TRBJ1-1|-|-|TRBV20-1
CSARGREAFF
TGCAGTGCTAGGGGGCGGGAGGCTTTCTTT
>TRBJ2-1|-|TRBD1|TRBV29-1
CSAPVETGDYNEQFF
TGCAGCGCCCCGGTCGAAACAGGGGACTACAATGAGCAGTTCTTC
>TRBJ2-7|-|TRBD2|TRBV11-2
CASSLTPRLAGVPQYF
TGTGCCAGCAGCTTAACCCCCCGACTAGCGGGAGTCCCGCAGTACTTC
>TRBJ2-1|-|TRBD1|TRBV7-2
CASSLKRDRGELFF
TGTGCCAGCAGTTTGAAACGGGACAGGGGAGAGTTATTCTTC
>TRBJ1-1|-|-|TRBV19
CASSMTGLNTEAFF
TGTGCCAGTAGTATGACAGGCCTGAACACTGAAGCTTTCTTT
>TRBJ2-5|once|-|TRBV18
CASSHQDRGQETQYF
TGTGCCAGCTCGCACCAAGATCGGGGACAAGAGACCCAGTACTTC
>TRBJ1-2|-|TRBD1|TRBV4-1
CASSQGQGAQYNYGYTF
TGCGCCAGCAGCCAAGGACAGGGGGCCCAATATAACTATGGCTACACCTTC
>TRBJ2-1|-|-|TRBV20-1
CSARALAEQFF
TGCAGTGCTAGAGCCCTAGCGGAGCAGTTCTTC
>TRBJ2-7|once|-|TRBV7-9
CASSSNTGIYEQYF
TGTGCCAGCAGCTCTAATACAGGGATCTACGAGCAGTACTTC
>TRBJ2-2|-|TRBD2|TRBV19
CASSPASGRRAGELFF
TGTGCCAGTAGTCCAGCTAGCGGGAGGCGCGCCGGGGAGCTGTTTTTT
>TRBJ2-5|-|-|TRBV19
CASSVPPGETQYF
TGTGCCAGTAGTGTCCCCCCGGGGGAGACCCAGTACTTC
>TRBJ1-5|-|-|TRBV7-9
CASSLAQGPNQPQHF
TGTGCCAGCAGCTTAGCGCAGGGGCCTAATCAGCCCCAGCATTTT